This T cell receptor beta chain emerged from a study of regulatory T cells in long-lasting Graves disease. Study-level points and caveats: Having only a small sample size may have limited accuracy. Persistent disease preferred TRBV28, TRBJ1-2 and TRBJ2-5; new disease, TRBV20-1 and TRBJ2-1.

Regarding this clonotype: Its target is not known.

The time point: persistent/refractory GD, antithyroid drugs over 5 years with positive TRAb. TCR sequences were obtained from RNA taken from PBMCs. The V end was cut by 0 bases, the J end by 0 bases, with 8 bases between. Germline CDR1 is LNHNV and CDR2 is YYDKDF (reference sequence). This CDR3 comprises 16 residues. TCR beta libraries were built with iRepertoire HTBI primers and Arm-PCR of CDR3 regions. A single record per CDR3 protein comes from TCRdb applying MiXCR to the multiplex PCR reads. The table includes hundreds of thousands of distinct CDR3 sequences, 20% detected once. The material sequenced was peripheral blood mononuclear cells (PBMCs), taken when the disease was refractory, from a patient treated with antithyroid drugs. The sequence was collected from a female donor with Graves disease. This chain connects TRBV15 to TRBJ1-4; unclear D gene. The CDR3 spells CATSRDLTPTNEKLFF. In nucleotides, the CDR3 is TGTGCCACCAGCAGAGACTTGACACCAACTAATGAAAAACTGTTTTTT.